The T cell receptor (beta chain) described here comes from a study of tumor-infiltrating lymphocytes in primary liver carcinoma. As for the study in general: Staged T1-T3 N0M0, the tumors had sizes that ranged from roughly 4.2 to 10 cm across. Broader study findings: Roughly 7-25% of top clones, and no more, occurred in all five tumor regions.

A constant-region primer primed TCR beta cDNA synthesis from 450 to 550 ng of total RNA. ARM-PCR, slightly modified, supplied the TCR beta libraries through three nested multiplex PCR rounds. The first two PCR rounds used TRBV1-TRBV30 forward primers with a C-beta reverse primer, nine to eleven cycles each. TCRdb analysed the multiplex PCR reads with MiXCR anew, one entry per CDR3 protein. The sample carries around 100,000 distinct CDR3 sequences, more than 65% recorded once. The germline V gene has CDR1 SGHNT and CDR2 YENEEA. CDR3 length: 15 residues. From about 19-30 mg of unsorted bulk tissue, DNA and RNA were co-extracted together. By surgical resection, the patients were treated for their primary liver carcinoma. In every tumor sample, viable tumor cells made up over 90%. On this clonotype: Its antigen is not known. Its ends do not fully match the called genes, so a read error is possible.

This chain uses TRBV11-3 with TRBJ2-5; D perhaps matches TRBD2 (5 bases). This receptor was obtained from a woman aged 55-70 years with primary liver carcinoma and hepatitis B virus infection. The sequencing input was liver tumor tissue from sampling region 5. Described subset: tumor region T5, tumor centre. DNA for the CDR3: TGTACCAGCAGCTCCCGTCGGAGGTACCAAGAGACCCAATACTTC. Translating it yields CTSSSRRRYQETQYF.